A selection of T cell receptor beta chains follows, all from one sample in a study of cytomegalovirus exposure and HLA in healthy donors. The repertoire was sequenced with immunoSEQ multiplex PCR; TCRdb's copy has only in-frame clones and lacks some. This table has around 190,000 clones, about three quarters appearing once. Sequenced input: PBMCs. The receptor set was obtained from a middle-aged man in good health and CMV-seronegative. Both conserved end residues are part of each CDR3. The D gene is left open where the match is weak. Clone size is not always given. Where it is, it says once, few, many or a class for expanded clones.

cdr3_length: 15; d_call: NA; v_call: TRBV27; clone_size: NA; j_call: TRBJ2-7; cdr3_nt: TGTGCCAGCAGTTCTCCGGGACTCAGCTCCTACGAGCAGTACTTC; cdr3_aa: CASSSPGLSSYEQYF
cdr3_length: 16; d_call: NA; v_call: TRBV4-3; clone_size: NA; j_call: TRBJ1-2; cdr3_nt: TGCGCCAGCAGCCTAGGGACTCCAAGGGGTAACTATGGCTACACCTTC; cdr3_aa: CASSLGTPRGNYGYTF
cdr3_length: 15; d_call: NA; v_call: TRBV19; clone_size: NA; j_call: TRBJ1-1; cdr3_nt: TGTGCCAGTAGTGCCCACAGGCTGTACTTCACTGAAGCTTTCTTT; cdr3_aa: CASSAHRLYFTEAFF
cdr3_length: 16; d_call: TRBD2; v_call: TRBV19; clone_size: NA; j_call: TRBJ2-7; cdr3_nt: TGTGCCAGTAGTCCCGGGGGGGTAGCGGGTGTAGGAGAGCAGTACTTC; cdr3_aa: CASSPGGVAGVGEQYF
cdr3_length: 14; d_call: TRBD2; v_call: TRBV6-5; clone_size: few; j_call: TRBJ2-7; cdr3_nt: TGTGCCAGCAGAAACGGGGGGGGAATAGACGAGCAGTACTTC; cdr3_aa: CASRNGGGIDEQYF
cdr3_length: 14; d_call: NA; v_call: TRBV19; clone_size: NA; j_call: TRBJ1-1; cdr3_nt: TGTGCCAGTAGTAGGAGGGCCGGGAACACTGAAGCTTTCTTT; cdr3_aa: CASSRRAGNTEAFF
cdr3_length: 15; d_call: NA; v_call: TRBV9; clone_size: NA; j_call: TRBJ1-3; cdr3_nt: TGTGCCAGCAGCGCCCAAGGGGGTATCGGAAACACCATATATTTT; cdr3_aa: CASSAQGGIGNTIYF
cdr3_length: 15; d_call: NA; v_call: TRBV6-6; clone_size: NA; j_call: TRBJ1-4; cdr3_nt: TGTGCCAGCAGTTACCCGACCGGAGTTAATGAAAAACTGTTTTTT; cdr3_aa: CASSYPTGVNEKLFF
cdr3_length: 15; d_call: TRBD1; v_call: TRBV5-4; clone_size: few; j_call: TRBJ2-1; cdr3_nt: TGTGCCAGCAGCTTCCCTTCGGGACAGTACAATGAGCAGTTCTTC; cdr3_aa: CASSFPSGQYNEQFF
cdr3_length: 15; d_call: TRBD1; v_call: TRBV7-2; clone_size: NA; j_call: TRBJ2-1; cdr3_nt: TGTGCCAGCAGCTGGGCCGGGACAGGCTACAATGAGCAGTTCTTC; cdr3_aa: CASSWAGTGYNEQFF
cdr3_length: 13; d_call: TRBD1; v_call: TRBV29-1; clone_size: NA; j_call: TRBJ1-1; cdr3_nt: TGCAGCGTCCACCATTTAGGGATAGGGGGCACTTTCTTT; cdr3_aa: CSVHHLGIGGTFF
cdr3_length: 13; d_call: NA; v_call: TRBV6-5; clone_size: NA; j_call: TRBJ1-2; cdr3_nt: TGTGCCAGCTGTTCCTCCTTCGCGGCCGGCTACACCTTC; cdr3_aa: CASCSSFAAGYTF
cdr3_length: 14; d_call: NA; v_call: TRBV11-3; clone_size: NA; j_call: TRBJ2-7; cdr3_nt: TGTGCCAGCAGCTTAGGAACAGGGCCCTACGAGCAGTACTTC; cdr3_aa: CASSLGTGPYEQYF
cdr3_length: 12; d_call: NA; v_call: TRBV28; clone_size: NA; j_call: TRBJ2-5; cdr3_nt: TGTGCCAGCAGCCATAGACAGGAGACCCAGTACTTC; cdr3_aa: CASSHRQETQYF
cdr3_length: 15; d_call: NA; v_call: TRBV11-2; clone_size: NA; j_call: TRBJ2-6; cdr3_nt: TGTGCCAGCAGCTTATCTAGATCTGGGGCCAACGTCCTGACTTTC; cdr3_aa: CASSLSRSGANVLTF
cdr3_length: 17; d_call: TRBD2; v_call: TRBV7-9; clone_size: NA; j_call: TRBJ2-1; cdr3_nt: TGTGCCAGCAGCTTATTGAGCGGGAGAGGCCTCCACAATGAGCAGTTCTTC; cdr3_aa: CASSLLSGRGLHNEQFF
cdr3_length: 13; d_call: NA; v_call: TRBV10-3; clone_size: NA; j_call: TRBJ1-5; cdr3_nt: TGTGCCATTTCTCGGGGGGATTATCAGCCCCAGCATTTT; cdr3_aa: CAISRGDYQPQHF
cdr3_length: 14; d_call: NA; v_call: TRBV6-6; clone_size: once; j_call: TRBJ1-2; cdr3_nt: TGTGCCAGCAGTTACTTCTCGCAAGGGGGTGGCTACACCTTC; cdr3_aa: CASSYFSQGGGYTF
cdr3_length: 14; d_call: TRBD1; v_call: TRBV7-2; clone_size: NA; j_call: TRBJ2-7; cdr3_nt: TGTGCCAGCAGCTCCGGACAGGGGAACTACGAGCAGTACTTC; cdr3_aa: CASSSGQGNYEQYF
cdr3_length: 15; d_call: TRBD1; v_call: TRBV19; clone_size: NA; j_call: TRBJ1-4; cdr3_nt: TGTGCCAGTACCCCGGGACAGGGACCTAATGAAAAACTGTTTTTT; cdr3_aa: CASTPGQGPNEKLFF
cdr3_length: 16; d_call: TRBD1; v_call: TRBV2; clone_size: NA; j_call: TRBJ2-7; cdr3_nt: TGTGCCAGCATAGGGCCAGGGGGCGAAATCGTAGACGAGCAGTACTTC; cdr3_aa: CASIGPGGEIVDEQYF
cdr3_length: 17; d_call: TRBD1; v_call: TRBV19; clone_size: few; j_call: TRBJ1-5; cdr3_nt: TGTGCCAGTAGTACACTGCCGGGACAGGGGTCGGGGCAGCCCCAGCATTTT; cdr3_aa: CASSTLPGQGSGQPQHF
cdr3_length: 13; d_call: TRBD2; v_call: TRBV19; clone_size: once; j_call: TRBJ2-5; cdr3_nt: TGTGCCAGCGGCGGGGGGCGGGGAGAGACCCAGTACTTC; cdr3_aa: CASGGGRGETQYF
cdr3_length: 15; d_call: NA; v_call: TRBV7-8; clone_size: NA; j_call: TRBJ2-7; cdr3_nt: TGTGCCAGCAGCCCCCCTTTGGGGCGCTCCTACGAGCAGTACTTC; cdr3_aa: CASSPPLGRSYEQYF
cdr3_length: 14; d_call: NA; v_call: TRBV6-5; clone_size: NA; j_call: TRBJ1-1; cdr3_nt: TGTGCCAGCAGTTACGACAGCCTTAACACTGAAGCTTTCTTT; cdr3_aa: CASSYDSLNTEAFF
cdr3_length: 14; d_call: TRBD1; v_call: TRBV11-2; clone_size: NA; j_call: TRBJ1-1; cdr3_nt: TGTGCCAGCAGCTCACGACAGGGCAAGACTGAAGCTTTCTTT; cdr3_aa: CASSSRQGKTEAFF
cdr3_length: 19; d_call: TRBD2; v_call: TRBV5-1; clone_size: few; j_call: TRBJ2-5; cdr3_nt: TGCGCCAGCAGCCCAGGGACTAGCGGGGGGCCCCTCTACCAAGAGACCCAGTACTTC; cdr3_aa: CASSPGTSGGPLYQETQYF
cdr3_length: 14; d_call: TRBD1; v_call: TRBV29-1; clone_size: NA; j_call: TRBJ2-7; cdr3_nt: TGCAGCGTTCGAGACCGGGACAGCACCTACGAGCAGTACTTC; cdr3_aa: CSVRDRDSTYEQYF
cdr3_length: 13; d_call: NA; v_call: TRBV6-1; clone_size: once; j_call: TRBJ1-2; cdr3_nt: TGTGCCAGCGGCAGGGGAGCTAACTATGGCTACACCTTC; cdr3_aa: CASGRGANYGYTF
cdr3_length: 14; d_call: NA; v_call: TRBV7-2; clone_size: NA; j_call: TRBJ2-7; cdr3_nt: TGTGCCAGCAGCCCCCTCCGGGAGACCTACGAGCAGTACTTC; cdr3_aa: CASSPLRETYEQYF
cdr3_length: 16; d_call: TRBD2; v_call: TRBV30; clone_size: NA; j_call: TRBJ2-7; cdr3_nt: TGTGCCTGGAGTGTACTAGCGGGAGGAAGGGCGTTCGAGCAGTACTTC; cdr3_aa: CAWSVLAGGRAFEQYF
cdr3_length: 14; d_call: NA; v_call: TRBV2; clone_size: NA; j_call: TRBJ2-1; cdr3_nt: TGTGCCAGGGGATCCAGCGCGAGGGTCAATGAGCAGTTCTTC; cdr3_aa: CARGSSARVNEQFF
cdr3_length: 13; d_call: NA; v_call: TRBV2; clone_size: few; j_call: TRBJ2-5; cdr3_nt: TGTGCCAGCAGTGGAGCCCGGTGGGAGACCCAGTACTTC; cdr3_aa: CASSGARWETQYF
cdr3_length: 20; d_call: NA; v_call: TRBV30; clone_size: NA; j_call: TRBJ2-3; cdr3_nt: TGTGCCTGGGAGTTCATCGGTGGGTCTAGCCCTACTACATACACAGATACGCAGTATTTT; cdr3_aa: CAWEFIGGSSPTTYTDTQYF
cdr3_length: 15; d_call: TRBD1; v_call: TRBV7-2; clone_size: NA; j_call: TRBJ2-7; cdr3_nt: TGTGCCAGCAGCTTGACAGGGGGCTCCCACTACGAGCAGTACTTC; cdr3_aa: CASSLTGGSHYEQYF
cdr3_length: 15; d_call: NA; v_call: TRBV7-9; clone_size: NA; j_call: TRBJ1-1; cdr3_nt: TGTGCCAGCAGCCAATTTGGACAGTCGAACACTGAAGCTTTCTTT; cdr3_aa: CASSQFGQSNTEAFF
cdr3_length: 12; d_call: NA; v_call: TRBV5-4; clone_size: NA; j_call: TRBJ1-2; cdr3_nt: TGTGCCAGCAGCCTCGGACAGTTCGGGGCCACCTTC; cdr3_aa: CASSLGQFGATF
cdr3_length: 14; d_call: TRBD1; v_call: TRBV5-1; clone_size: few; j_call: TRBJ2-7; cdr3_nt: TGCGCCAGCAGCGGGGACAGGGGCTCCTACGAGCAGTACTTC; cdr3_aa: CASSGDRGSYEQYF
cdr3_length: 15; d_call: TRBD2; v_call: TRBV28; clone_size: NA; j_call: TRBJ2-2; cdr3_nt: TGTGCCAGCAGCCGTGGACTAGCGGCCACCGGGGAGCTGTTTTTT; cdr3_aa: CASSRGLAATGELFF
cdr3_length: 14; d_call: NA; v_call: TRBV4-3; clone_size: NA; j_call: TRBJ2-2; cdr3_nt: TGCGCCAGCAGCCCGGTGGGGGACTTCGGGGAGCTGTTTTTT; cdr3_aa: CASSPVGDFGELFF
cdr3_length: 15; d_call: TRBD1; v_call: TRBV5-1; clone_size: once; j_call: TRBJ1-2; cdr3_nt: TGCGCCAGCAGACTTGACAGGGAGTGGGGCTATGGCTACACCTTC; cdr3_aa: CASRLDREWGYGYTF
cdr3_length: 15; d_call: NA; v_call: TRBV5-1; clone_size: few; j_call: TRBJ1-2; cdr3_nt: TGCGCCAGCAGCTTAGAACCGCAGGGTGGTGGTGGCTACACCTTC; cdr3_aa: CASSLEPQGGGGYTF
cdr3_length: 13; d_call: NA; v_call: TRBV29-1; clone_size: NA; j_call: TRBJ2-1; cdr3_nt: TGCAGCTCCCGAGGGAGCTCCTACAATGAGCAGTTCTTC; cdr3_aa: CSSRGSSYNEQFF
cdr3_length: 14; d_call: NA; v_call: TRBV27; clone_size: once; j_call: TRBJ2-7; cdr3_nt: TGTGCCAGCAGTCGAAAGTACGCCACCTACGAGCAGTACTTC; cdr3_aa: CASSRKYATYEQYF
cdr3_length: 16; d_call: NA; v_call: TRBV4-3; clone_size: few; j_call: TRBJ1-2; cdr3_nt: TGCGCCAGCAGCCAAGCGCCGTGGGACACACTGCGGGGCTACACCTTC; cdr3_aa: CASSQAPWDTLRGYTF
cdr3_length: 17; d_call: TRBD1; v_call: TRBV27; clone_size: NA; j_call: TRBJ1-5; cdr3_nt: TGTGCCAGCAGTCCCGGGACAGGGCTGTATAGCAATCAGCCCCAGCATTTT; cdr3_aa: CASSPGTGLYSNQPQHF
cdr3_length: 17; d_call: NA; v_call: TRBV19; clone_size: NA; j_call: TRBJ1-4; cdr3_nt: TGTGCCAGCCGAGGGCTGGACAGCCATCCTTCTAATGAAAAACTGTTTTTT; cdr3_aa: CASRGLDSHPSNEKLFF